The source of this T cell receptor beta chain is a study of identical twins. The cDNA had a unique molecular identifier and a template-switch universal primer site. TCRdb re-analysed the 5' RACE reads in MiXCR, keeping a single row per CDR3 protein. The sample has about 190,000 distinct CDR3 sequences; 15% are singletons. This clonotype was observed a handful of times. In germline, CDR1 is SGDLS, CDR2 YYNGEE. The V and J ends lost 0 bases and 6 bases respectively, with 10 bases between them. The CDR3 covers 13 residues. The same sample was also used in a study of T cells expressing NK-cell markers. From that report: Sorted CD3+CD56-NKG2C+, CD3+CD56+NKG2C- and CD3+CD56+NKG2C+ T cells were the source of the TCR beta repertoires. Each of a handful of donors carried dominant NKG2C+ clonotypes accounting for roughly 1.0-7.5% of CD8+ T cells. The CD3+CD56-NKG2C+ fraction of a handful of donors was likewise dominated by these clonotypes.

The receptor was derived from a woman aged 18-29 years in good health. Sequencing used CD8+ T cells sorted from blood. This chain joins TRBV9 and TRBJ2-7, with TRBD1 as a possible D gene (6 bases). CDR3: CASSVAGGGEQYF. The CDR3 bases are TGTGCCAGCAGCGTAGCTGGGGGCGGCGAGCAGTACTTC.